Listed below are T cell receptor beta chains from one sample, sequenced in a study of blood T cell repertoires in COVID-19. Clones were read by immunoSEQ multiplex PCR, and TCRdb kept only the in-frame ones, dropping some. The sample holds around 200,000 clones, 70% to 90% seen once. The sample taken for sequencing was peripheral blood. These receptor sequences come from a man between 25 and 39 years old with acute or convalescent COVID-19. The conserved cysteine and the conserved F or W are not part of the CDR3 here. Fields, in order: V gene, J gene, CDR3 protein.

TRBV18	TRBJ1-6	ASSQHEGADNSPLH
TRBV28	TRBJ2-2	ASSLSGSANTGELF
TRBV5-1	TRBJ2-2	ASSQDRENTGELF
TRBV30	TRBJ2-3	AWSVWRSGVTSTDTQY
TRBV5-1	TRBJ1-5	ASSLVGGTGQPQH
TRBV4-1	TRBJ2-7	ASSQANTAYEQY
TRBV19	TRBJ1-5	AIGQASNQPQH
TRBV6-5	TRBJ1-3	ASSYGEGNTIY
TRBV11-3	TRBJ2-5	ASSLAGGQETQY
TRBV27	TRBJ2-1	ASSPTGGYNEQF
TRBV28	TRBJ1-5	ASSLGDRGNQPQH
TRBV13	TRBJ2-4	ASSLGRESKNIQY
TRBV19	TRBJ2-3	ASSRTDTQY
TRBV3-1/TRBV3-2	TRBJ2-3	ASSSAMDTQY
TRBV7-9	TRBJ1-1	ASSMGQQNTEAF
TRBV3-1/TRBV3-2	TRBJ1-2	ASSPGDHRGYGYT
TRBV5-1	TRBJ2-5	ASSDPDRAGVETQY
TRBV5-1	TRBJ2-1	ASKMEDRPYNEQF
TRBV2	TRBJ1-2	ASSTGANYGYT
TRBV29-1	TRBJ2-1	SVGRQGSYNEQF
TRBV6-6	TRBJ1-2	ASSYAGTGGLT
TRBV12-5	TRBJ1-1	ASGSGGDTEAF
TRBV4-2	TRBJ1-5	ASSPRQGNQPQH
TRBV7-3	TRBJ2-7	ASSFNGGYEQY
TRBV9	TRBJ2-5	ASSLRTSGGTQY
TRBV6-6	TRBJ1-2	ASREKTGGPFYT
TRBV11-2	TRBJ2-4	ASSSLRDKAKNIQY
TRBV19	TRBJ1-5	ASSTTGINNQPQH
TRBV7-8	TRBJ2-3	ASSLSPGTSGTDTQY
TRBV28	TRBJ1-6	ASSPGGPSYNSPLH
TRBV5-1	TRBJ2-5	ARNLGEASYETQY
TRBV19	TRBJ2-7	ASSKDRSVSYEQY
TRBV5-1	TRBJ2-1	ASKVFSSGNEQF
TRBV3-1/TRBV3-2	TRBJ1-5	ASSRTGGSGQPQH
TRBV7-5	TRBJ2-5	ARNLGHPQETQY
TRBV13	TRBJ1-1	ASSLGQGPKWTEAF
TRBV7-9	TRBJ1-2	ASTLDRVANYGYT
TRBV5-4	TRBJ2-7	ASSRKLGQKFPHEQY
TRBV9	TRBJ2-3	ASSLGGDDTQY
TRBV4-1	TRBJ1-1	ASSQVRNTEAF
TRBV28	TRBJ1-5	ASSVDGRYSNQPQH
TRBV6-5	TRBJ1-1	ASRDRSPNTEAF
TRBV4-1	TRBJ1-5	ASSQDYRPPTPQH
TRBV11-3	TRBJ1-1	ASSRTVNTEAF
TRBV5-1	TRBJ1-2	ASSLDRGPYGYT
TRBV5-1	TRBJ2-3	ASSLWGVLDTQY
TRBV27	TRBJ1-6	ASSLYAGANSPLH
TRBV19	TRBJ1-5	ASSPVPNQPQH
TRBV19	TRBJ1-2	ASSENYGYT
TRBV5-1	TRBJ2-5	ASSNSGTAQETQY
TRBV21-1	TRBJ2-3	ASSKVQAGPHHTDTQY
TRBV18	TRBJ1-6	ASSPGGRNNSPLH
TRBV5-6	TRBJ1-6	ASSLLRGNYNSPLH